Included here is one T cell receptor (beta chain) sequence, with context. This table comes from immunoSEQ multiplex PCR, and its TCRdb copy is limited to in-frame clones, with some not included. The repertoire holds about 85,000 clones, with about 88% as singletons. V was pared by 3 bases and J by 0 bases, with 17 bases between. The CDR3 consists of 17 residues. CDR1 and CDR2 from the germline V gene are KGHSH and LQKENI. This specimen comes from a study of control samples from healthy donors and cancer patients. Sequenced material: blood. The chain employs TRBV18 and TRBJ1-1, with D possibly TRBD1 on 5 matching bases. This clonotype was obtained from a woman aged 55-75 years in good health. The CDR3 DNA follows: TGTGCCAGCTCACCGACCGGGGGGGGTCAGGTGAACACTGAAGCTTTCTTT. Amino acids: CASSPTGGGQVNTEAFF.